Shown below are 10 T cell receptor beta chains from a single sample sequenced in a study of T cells in Graves' hyperthyroidism and ophthalmopathy. The investigators amplified TCR beta CDR3 regions from RNA transcripts. The study used the HTBI primer set for a first-round RT-PCR of the TCR CDR3. TCRdb reprocessed the multiplex PCR reads via MiXCR and lists one record per CDR3 protein. The data hold fewer than 650,000 distinct CDR3 sequences, with 11% to 15% observed a single time. The sequencing input was blood. Receptors were obtained from a woman in her twenties or thirties with Graves' hyperthyroidism that later progressed to Graves' ophthalmopathy.

This clonotype was found many times. This chain uses TRBV29-1 with TRBJ2-1; TRBD2 agrees at 9 bases. The CDR3 contains 16 residues. V shed 1 base and J 6 bases; nucleotides not matched to a gene: 10. CDR1 is SQVTM, CDR2 ANQGSEA, per germline. The CDR3 spells CSVEGVAGAFLNEQFF. The CDR3 nucleotides read TGCAGCGTTGAAGGAGTAGCGGGAGCTTTCCTCAATGAGCAGTTCTTC.

This clonotype was seen at least ten times. V is TRBV2 and J is TRBJ2-7; TRBD1 agrees at 7 bases. Germline V gene lookup returns CDR1 SNHLY and CDR2 FYNNEI. The CDR3 runs 16 residues. The ends lost 5 bases at V and 0 bases at J; junction bases unmatched: 10. CDR3 loop: CASSRETGLSSYEQYF. In DNA form, the CDR3 reads TGTGCCAGCAGTAGAGAGACAGGGCTTAGCTCCTACGAGCAGTACTTC.

This clonotype was counted many times. The chain employs TRBV12-3 or TRBV12-4 and TRBJ2-3; 7 bases are shared with TRBD1. The CDR3 totals 12 residues. Trimming at V came to 5 bases and at J to 12 bases, leaving 8 bases not matched to a gene. The chain's CDR3 is CASSKTGWSQYF. The CDR3 DNA reads as TGTGCCAGCAGTAAGACAGGGTGGTCACAGTATTTT.

J is TRBJ1-2 and V is TRBV19; 9 bases are shared with TRBD1. The V gene end was trimmed by 1 base and the J gene end by 4 bases; junction bases not matched to a gene: 10. The CDR3 is 17 residues long. Germline V gene lookup returns CDR1 LNHDA and CDR2 SQIVND (reference sequence). The CDR3 spells CASSIGRDRVFSYGYTF. The DNA for the CDR3 is TGTGCCAGTAGTATAGGGCGGGACAGGGTTTTTTCCTATGGCTACACCTTC.

This clonotype was recorded a few times. The chain recombines TRBV27 with TRBJ2-1; D possibly matches TRBD1 or TRBD2 (5 bases each). V lost 3 bases, J lost 7 bases, and 25 bases lay in between. Germline CDR1 and CDR2: MNHEY and SMNVEV (reference sequence). The CDR3 is made up of 18 amino acids. The CDR3 DNA reads as TGTGCCAGCAGTTTGGAGTTCATCGGGAAGGGGCGACAAAATGAGCAGTTCTTC. Amino acids: CASSLEFIGKGRQNEQFF.

This clonotype was detected many times. The V call is TRBV4-1, the J call TRBJ1-1, with unresolved D. Germline V gives CDR1 MGHRA, CDR2 YSYEKL. Trimming shortened V by 4 bases and J by 7 bases, and 16 bases separated the two germline ends. There are 14 residues in the CDR3. DNA for the CDR3: TGCGCCAGCAGCCCCCCCTCCGATGCAGGTGAAGCTTTCTTT. Its translation: CASSPPSDAGEAFF.

Ten or more counts support this clonotype. The rearrangement links TRBV5-1 to TRBJ1-4; D is possibly TRBD1 (5 bases). Trimming left V 4 bases short and J 4 bases short, with 8 bases between. Germline values: CDR1 SGHRS, CDR2 YFSETQ. CDR3 length: 13 amino acids. CDR3 bases: TGCGCCAGCAGCCGGGACCGTAATGAAAAACTGTTTTTT. Amino acids: CASSRDRNEKLFF.

This clonotype was observed at least ten times. The V call is TRBV5-6, the J call TRBJ2-5, with a possible D match to TRBD2 (6 bases). V lost 1 base, J lost 1 base, and 14 bases lay in between. The CDR3 has 16 amino acids. Germline lookup yields CDR1 SGHDT and CDR2 YYEEEE. Here the CDR3 DNA reads TGTGCCAGCAGCTTGTTCGTGCTAGCGCCCCAAGAGACCCAGTACTTC. Protein sequence: CASSLFVLAPQETQYF. Together with reference TRBV5-6 and TRBJ2-5, the CDR3 gives the full variable domain: DAGVTQSPTHLIKTRGQQVTLRCSPKSGHDTVSWYQQALGQGPQFIFQYYEEEERQRGNFPDRFSGHQFPNYSSELNVNALLLGDSALYLCASSLFVLAPQETQYFGPGTRLLVL.

This clonotype appeared a single time. Possible read error: a much larger clone is one base away. The chain recombines TRBV5-1 with TRBJ2-1; D is possibly TRBD2 (5 bases). Germline lookup yields CDR1 SGHRS and CDR2 YFSETQ. The CDR3 sequence is 15 residues long. CDR3 protein: CASGLVGEYYNEQFF. CDR3 DNA sequence: TGCGCCAGCGGCTTGGTGGGAGAGTATTACAATGAGCAGTTCTTC.

This clonotype was found once. J is TRBJ2-7 and V is TRBV18; the D is unclear. Germline V gene data show CDR1 as KGHSH and CDR2 as LQKENI. The CDR3 is made up of 13 amino acids. V was shortened by 1 base and J by 7 bases, with 11 bases between the two germline ends. CDR3 DNA sequence: TGTGCCAGCTCACCACTTAACCCTAGGGAGCAGTACGTC. It encodes CASSPLNPREQYV.